The sequence of this T cell receptor (beta chain) was determined in a study of CD8+ T cells in alopecia areata. Note on this clone: Its antigen remains unidentified.

After isolation, RNA underwent reverse transcription to generate cDNA as the sequencing template. Only in-frame clones appear in the TCRdb table, and some are missing; sequencing was by immunoSEQ multiplex PCR. The table has 150,000 to 200,000 clones, about 67% seen once. Lesional scalp punch biopsies and peripheral blood came from alopecia areata patients. The CDR3 runs 14 residues. Trimming left V 1 base short and J 5 bases short, with 12 bases between. CDR1 and CDR2 (germline): GTSNPN, SVGIG (reference sequence). Study observations and caveats: Possibly because of HLA-related factors, TCR sharing was less clear across patients than in mice.

V is TRBV30 and J is TRBJ2-1; maybe TRBD2 (5 bases). The sequences come from CD8+ T cells sorted from blood, collected at week 0. This clonotype was obtained from a human donor with alopecia areata. CDR3 in amino acids: CAWSDGGVDNEQFF. DNA for the CDR3: TGTGCCTGGAGTGACGGAGGTGTAGACAATGAGCAGTTCTTC.